The TCR beta chain under discussion was sequenced for a study of cytomegalovirus exposure and HLA in healthy donors. Produced via immunoSEQ multiplex PCR; TCRdb's table is partial and in-frame only. The table includes 120,000 or so clones, around 96% detected once. With 10 bases clipped from V and 1 base from J, the junction kept 6 bases outside the gene matches. The CDR3 runs to 14 residues. Per the germline V gene, CDR1 is MNHEY and CDR2 is SMNVEV (reference sequence). Study-level results: A classifier reportedly called cytomegalovirus status with high sensitivity and specificity. The listing of 150 to 200 TCR beta chains classed them as cytomegalovirus-associated.

Of note for this clone: Its target is unknown.

The V call is TRBV27, the J call TRBJ2-2, with 7 bases fitting TRBD1. Source material: PBMCs. The TCR sequence derives from a man younger than 35 in good health and CMV-seronegative. This CDR3 reads CATTTGQNTGELFF. CDR3 nucleotide sequence: TGTGCCACCACGACAGGGCAGAACACCGGGGAGCTGTTTTTT.